This TCR beta chain was identified in a study of blood T cell repertoires in COVID-19. Turning to the study itself: Collection of acute and convalescent COVID-19 samples took place in the United States, Italy and Spain.

In the source study's methods: Quantification of nucleated cells was approximated via reference gene primer amplification. The table came from immunoSEQ multiplex PCR; TCRdb's copy has only in-frame clones and leaves some out. The V and J calls and clone size come from that table; D and trimming were worked out from the DNA. The sample records about 210,000 clones, approximately 85% being singletons. The table lists this clone with a count of one. CDR1 is GTSNPN, CDR2 SVGIG, per germline (reference sequence). The V and J ends lost 5 bases and 5 bases respectively, with 7 bases between them. The CDR3 is made up of 12 amino acids.

The chain is built from TRBV30 and TRBJ1-6; no clear D gene. Material for sequencing was peripheral blood. The TCR originated in a woman aged 45-59 years with active or convalescent COVID-19. The CDR3 loop reads CAWGRDNSPLHF. CDR3 bases: TGTGCCTGGGGACGGGATAATTCACCCCTCCACTTT.